This entry lists 24 T cell receptor beta chains sequenced from one sample in a study of PD-1 blockade in classical Hodgkin lymphoma. This table comes from immunoSEQ multiplex PCR, and its TCRdb copy is limited to in-frame clones, with some not included. Among tens of thousands of clones listed, over 75% were seen once. Time point described: cycle 4 day 1 (C4D1), after 5 to 7 weeks of nivolumab. All trial patients relapsed after autologous stem cell transplantation. Source: peripheral blood mononuclear cells (PBMCs), taken before the fourth cycle of nivolumab. These receptors came from a human donor with classical Hodgkin lymphoma.

The chain joins TRBV27 to TRBJ2-5; 9 bases align to TRBD1. The junction had 4 bases not matched to a gene; V was cut back by 3 bases and J by 5 bases. Germline lookup yields CDR1 MNHEY and CDR2 SMNVEV (reference sequence). The CDR3 covers 14 residues. The CDR3 sequence: CASSFGQGRETQYF. In nucleotides, the CDR3 is TGTGCCAGCAGTTTCGGACAGGGGCGCGAGACCCAGTACTTC.

This chain uses TRBV6-5 with TRBJ1-3; 7 bases are a match to TRBD1. The V gene end was trimmed by 8 bases and the J gene end by 2 bases; junction bases not matched to a gene: 3. Germline values: CDR1 MNHEY, CDR2 SVGAGI. The CDR3 totals 13 residues. The CDR3 protein is CASEDRAGNTIYF. Written as DNA, the CDR3 is TGTGCCAGCGAAGACAGGGCTGGAAACACCATATATTTT.

This clone has a count of ten or more. The CDR3 spells CASSILAAGNTIYF. For the CDR3, the DNA is TGTGCCAGTAGTATATTAGCGGCGGGAAACACCATATATTTT. The chain recombines TRBV19 with TRBJ1-3; the D is unclear. In germline, CDR1 is LNHDA, CDR2 SQIVND (reference sequence). The CDR3 totals 14 residues. V gave up 2 bases and J gave up 4 bases, with 9 bases separating them.

The chain recombines TRBV11-2 with TRBJ2-7; 8 positions match TRBD2. CDR3 length: 15 amino acids. Germline V lookup: CDR1 SGHAT, CDR2 FQNNGV. V lost 3 bases and J lost 1; bases outside the gene matches: 5. The DNA of the CDR3 is TGTGCCAGCAGCTTCTCGGCGGGGGGATCCTACGAGCAGTACTTC. Protein: CASSFSAGGSYEQYF.

CDR3 bases: TGTGCCAGCAGCTTAGTAAGGCGGGACGTTTATAATTCACCCCTCCACTTT. Translating it yields CASSLVRRDVYNSPLHF. V usage is TRBV7-8 and J usage is TRBJ1-6; D might be TRBD1 (5 bases). This CDR3 is built from 17 residues. Germline values: CDR1 SGHVS, CDR2 FQNEAQ. Trimming stripped 1 base from V and 4 bases from J, with 14 bases between.

This clone was counted a few times. The rearrangement joins TRBV7-3 to TRBJ1-1; unclear D gene. This CDR3 comprises 15 residues. V dropped 5 bases and J dropped 2 bases, with 15 bases sitting between them. CDR1 is SGHTA, CDR2 FQGTGA, per germline. The CDR3 DNA follows: TGTGCCAGCAGCCCCTTCGGAGGCTCCAACACTGAAGCTTTCTTT. Protein: CASSPFGGSNTEAFF.

This clone was seen just once. The CDR3 nucleotides are TGTGCCAGCAGCTTGCCGGGACAGGGGCACGAGCAGTACTTC. Protein: CASSLPGQGHEQYF. The chain combines TRBV5-4 with TRBJ2-7, with TRBD1 identical over 10 bases. The CDR3 length is 14 residues. CDR1 is SGHNT, CDR2 YYREEE, per germline (reference sequence). V trimming: 1 base; J trimming: 5 bases; junction bases outside the gene matches: 3. The full variable domain, rest sourced from reference TRBV5-4 and TRBJ2-7, is ETGVTQSPTHLIKTRGQQVTLRCSSQSGHNTVSWYQQALGQGPQFIFQYYREEENGRGNFPPRFSGLQFPNYSSELNVNALELDDSALYLCASSLPGQGHEQYFGPGTRLTVT.

This clone was picked up one time. DNA for the CDR3: TGTGCCAGCAGTGGACAGGGAGGTACCGGGGAGCTGTTTTTT. The encoded protein is CASSGQGGTGELFF. The rearrangement uses TRBV6-4 and TRBJ2-2; possibly TRBD1 for D (7 bases). The germline V gene encodes CDR1 MRHNA and CDR2 SNTAGT. The CDR3 runs to 14 residues. V gave up 4 bases and J gave up 5 bases, with 11 bases separating them.

This chain joins TRBV28 and TRBJ1-1; no firm D call. Per the germline V gene, CDR1 is MDHEN and CDR2 is SYDVKM. The length of the CDR3 is 15 residues. The V end lost 2 bases, the J end lost 0 bases, and 10 bases lay between the germline ends. CDR3 nucleotide sequence: TGTGCCAGCAGTTTACCCCGTCGGTTGAACACTGAAGCTTTCTTT. Translating gives CASSLPRRLNTEAFF.

This clone was observed a handful of times. The chain is built from TRBV9 and TRBJ1-1, with 7 bases fitting TRBD1. Germline V lookup: CDR1 SGDLS, CDR2 YYNGEE. J lost 3 bases, V lost 3 bases, and 8 bases had no gene match. The CDR3 is 15 residues long. CDR3 coding DNA: TGTGCCAGCAGCGACCTTGACAGGGAGTACACTGAAGCTTTCTTT. It codes for CASSDLDREYTEAFF.

This chain uses TRBV21-1 with TRBJ2-1; TRBD2, the table's D call, lacks a check against the DNA. TRBV21-1 is recorded as a pseudogene. CDR3 size: 16 residues. CDR3 in DNA: TGTGCCAGCAGCAAAGAGCTCTGGAGCTCCTACAATGAGCAGTTCTTC. It codes for CASSKELWSSYNEQFF.

V and J are TRBV28 and TRBJ1-5; 8 bases line up with TRBD1. In germline, CDR1 is MDHEN, CDR2 SYDVKM. The J segment lost 0 bases and the V segment lost 6 bases, leaving 7 bases of the junction unmatched. The length of the CDR3 is 16 residues. This CDR3 is CASSPPGQVSNQPQHF. CDR3 in DNA: TGTGCCAGCAGCCCCCCGGGACAGGTTAGCAATCAGCCCCAGCATTTT.

This chain uses TRBV10-3 with TRBJ1-5; unclear D gene. The V gene's germline CDR1 is ENHRY and CDR2 SYGVKD. This CDR3 region has 18 residues. V was clipped by 2 bases and J by 0 bases, with 17 bases between them. The CDR3 loop is CAISEVGVRVPSNQPQHF. CDR3 coding DNA: TGTGCCATCAGTGAGGTCGGGGTAAGGGTCCCTAGCAATCAGCCCCAGCATTTT.

Many counts were recorded for this clone. The chain joins TRBV6-1 to TRBJ1-5, with a tentative D call TRBD1 (6 bases). The CDR3 totals 13 residues. V was clipped by 10 bases and J by 0 bases, with 10 bases between them. Per the germline V gene, CDR1 is MNHNS and CDR2 is SASEGT. The CDR3 reads CAITGLSNQPQHF. CDR3 DNA sequence: TGTGCCATTACAGGGCTTAGCAATCAGCCCCAGCATTTT.

The chain combines TRBV7-6 with TRBJ2-5, with TRBD2 matching over 8 bases. CDR3 length: 16 amino acids. Per the germline V gene, CDR1 is SGHVS and CDR2 is FNYEAQ. V shed 2 bases and J 1 base; nucleotides not matched to a gene: 6. CDR3 sequence reads: CASSLRGGGSQETQYF. For the CDR3, the DNA is TGTGCCAGCAGCTTACGGGGGGGAGGGAGCCAAGAGACCCAGTACTTC.

This chain's CDR3 is CASSTQGHLISGANVLTF. As DNA, the CDR3 is TGTGCCAGCAGCACCCAGGGACACTTAATCTCTGGGGCCAACGTCCTGACTTTC. J is TRBJ2-6 and V is TRBV9, with D perhaps TRBD1 (6 bases). The ends were cut back, 4 bases at V and 0 bases at J, with 17 bases in the middle. This CDR3 contains 18 residues. The V gene's germline CDR1 is SGDLS and CDR2 YYNGEE.

The chain joins TRBV11-1 to TRBJ2-7; tentatively, D is TRBD1 or TRBD2 (5 bases each). V was trimmed by 5 bases and J by 6 bases, leaving 14 bases between them. The CDR3 is 13 residues long. CDR1 is SGHAT, CDR2 FQDESV, per germline (reference sequence). This chain's CDR3 is CASSQDFGGEQYF. The CDR3 DNA reads as TGTGCCAGCAGCCAGGACTTTGGGGGCGAGCAGTACTTC.

The chain employs TRBV7-9 and TRBJ1-1, with 12 positions matching TRBD1. Germline V lookup: CDR1 SEHNR, CDR2 FQNEAQ (reference sequence). The CDR3 runs 16 residues. V trimming: 5 bases; J trimming: 7 bases; junction bases outside the gene matches: 11. The CDR3 here is CASSLDPGQGANEAFF. CDR3 nucleotide sequence: TGTGCCAGCAGCCTCGACCCGGGACAGGGGGCAAATGAAGCTTTCTTT.

This clone has just one count. The V and J genes are TRBV15 and TRBJ2-3; TRBD1 matches at 7 bases. This CDR3 comprises 16 residues. The V segment lost 0 bases and the J segment 6 bases; nucleotides outside the gene matches: 9. Germline V gives CDR1 LNHNV, CDR2 YYDKDF (reference sequence). For the CDR3, the DNA is TGTGCCACCAGCAGAGATAAGACAGGGTGGCTTGATACGCAGTATTTT. Translating gives CATSRDKTGWLDTQYF.

The V gene is TRBV10-3, the J gene TRBJ2-2, with D unresolved. V shed 0 bases and J shed 4 bases, with 6 bases lying between them. The V gene's germline CDR1 is ENHRY and CDR2 SYGVKD. The CDR3 spans 14 residues. The CDR3 DNA reads TGTGCCATCAGTGAGTCGCGATTCACCGGGGAGCTGTTTTTT. This gives the protein CAISESRFTGELFF.

The count of this clone is one. V and J are TRBV7-2 and TRBJ1-5; no definite D call. The germline gives CDR1 SGHTA, CDR2 FQGNSA. Trimming removed 5 bases from V and 1 base from J, with 9 bases in between. CDR3 size: 14 residues. The CDR3 loop reads CASSATGSNQPQHF. The CDR3 coding sequence is TGTGCCAGCAGCGCCACTGGGAGCAATCAGCCCCAGCATTTT.

This chain connects TRBV10-3 to TRBJ1-2; 11 bases fit TRBD1. J gave up 8 bases and V 6 bases, and 8 bases lay outside the gene matches. The CDR3 has 14 amino acids. CDR1 is ENHRY, CDR2 SYGVKD, per germline. The CDR3 bases are TGTGCCATCAGGGGACAGGGGGAAGTTAGCGGCTACACCTTC. It specifies CAIRGQGEVSGYTF.

The chain employs TRBV18 and TRBJ1-5; 8 nucleotides agree with TRBD1. Germline V gene lookup returns CDR1 KGHSH and CDR2 LQKENI. The CDR3 extends over 15 amino acids. Trimming removed 3 bases from V and 3 bases from J; junction bases left unmatched: 4. CDR3 sequence (DNA): TGTGCCAGCTCACCGGCAGGGGGCAACAATCAGCCCCAGCATTTT. Protein: CASSPAGGNNQPQHF.

The chain employs TRBV11-2 and TRBJ2-2; possibly TRBD1 for D (6 bases). Between the trimmed V and J ends, which lost 5 bases and 7 bases, there was a span of 14 bases. CDR1 and CDR2 (germline): SGHAT, FQNNGV. CDR3 length: 14 residues. CDR3 coding DNA: TGTGCCAGCAGCCCGCAGGGGTCGGGCGGGGAGCTGTTTTTT. It codes for CASSPQGSGGELFF.